These 17 T cell receptor beta chains came from one sample sequenced in a study of control samples from healthy donors and cancer patients. The repertoire was sequenced with immunoSEQ multiplex PCR; TCRdb's copy has only in-frame clones and lacks some. The table has over 70,000 clones, around 90% seen once. The sample consisted of blood. These receptors all come from a woman aged 55-75 years in good health.

V gene TRBV3-1 (or the pseudogene TRBV3-2) combines with J gene TRBJ1-2; 9 bases match TRBD1. Unmatched junction bases numbered 8, after V lost 4 bases and J lost 2 bases. This CDR3 spans 16 amino acids. Germline loops: CDR1 LGHDT, CDR2 YNNKEL (reference sequence). CDR3 loop: CASSPRGQGGNYGYTF. CDR3 nucleotide sequence: TGTGCCAGCAGCCCGCGGGGACAGGGCGGCAACTATGGCTACACCTTC.

The V call is TRBV18, the J call TRBJ1-4, with D maybe TRBD1 (5 bases). The CDR3 sequence is 17 residues long. V was cut by 0 bases and J by 8 bases, with 19 bases left in between. Germline CDR1 and CDR2: KGHSH and LQKENI. In nucleotides, the CDR3 is TGTGCCAGCTCACCACCTAATTCCGGGGGAAGGAGGGAAAAACTGTTTTTT. It yields the protein CASSPPNSGGRREKLFF.

V and J are TRBV5-1 and TRBJ2-5, with D perhaps matching TRBD1 (6 bases). Trimming left V 4 bases short and J 2 bases short, with 12 bases between. Germline V gives CDR1 SGHRS, CDR2 YFSETQ. This CDR3 is built from 14 residues. The CDR3 bases are TGCGCCAGCAGCCGACGGACAGCACAAGAGACCCAGTACTTC. Translated, it gives CASSRRTAQETQYF.

This clone was observed once. CDR3 region: CASSLDRSYGYTF. CDR3 bases: TGTGCCAGCAGTTTGGACAGGAGTTATGGCTACACCTTC. The rearrangement uses TRBV27 and TRBJ1-2; 7 bases align to TRBD1. The CDR3 contains 13 residues. Germline-derived CDR1 and CDR2 are MNHEY and SMNVEV (reference sequence). After removal of 3 bases from V and 5 bases from J, the junction contained 3 bases not matched to a gene.

The V call is TRBV18, the J call TRBJ1-2; D is ambiguous. The CDR3 covers 17 residues. Germline CDR1 is KGHSH and CDR2 is LQKENI. Trimming took 3 bases from V and 3 from J, leaving 20 bases between them. CDR3 protein: CASSPLLVGSTDYGYTF. CDR3 coding DNA: TGTGCCAGCTCACCCTTGCTTGTGGGGTCGACGGACTATGGCTACACCTTC. The variable domain in full, completed from reference TRBV18 and TRBJ1-2, reads NAGVMQNPRHLVRRRGQEARLRCSPMKGHSHVYWYRQLPEEGLKFMVYLQKENIIDESGMPKERFSAEFPKEGPSILRIQQVVRGDSAAYFCASSPLLVGSTDYGYTFGSGTRLTVV.

V is TRBV19 and J is TRBJ1-1, with TRBD1 matching over 10 bases. V lost 6 bases to trimming and J lost 5 bases; unmatched junction nucleotides: 18. CDR3 length equals 18 residues. Germline values: CDR1 LNHDA, CDR2 SQIVND (reference sequence). The CDR3 nucleotides read TGTGCCAGTAGCTCATCCCGCTGGGGGACAGGGGCGTGGACTGAAGCTTTCTTT. Translating gives CASSSSRWGTGAWTEAFF.

The chain joins TRBV6-2 or TRBV6-3 to TRBJ2-3; 11 bases are shared with TRBD1. V was pared by 5 bases and J by 4 bases, with 11 bases of the junction left unmatched. Per germline, CDR1 MNHEY and CDR2 SVGEGT. The CDR3 loop spans 17 amino acids. CDR3 protein: CASSQRDRGDFADTQYF. CDR3 sequence (DNA): TGTGCCAGCAGTCAGCGGGACAGGGGGGATTTCGCAGATACGCAGTATTTT.

This sequence joins TRBV28 and TRBJ1-5; TRBD1 is a possible D gene (5 bases). V gave up 10 bases and J gave up 4 bases, with 14 bases separating them. The CDR3 totals 13 residues. Germline CDR1 MDHEN, CDR2 SYDVKM. Written as DNA, the CDR3 is TGTGCCACCTCCCGAGACAGTAATCAGCCCCAGCATTTT. It yields the protein CATSRDSNQPQHF.

This rearrangement joins TRBV6-5 to TRBJ1-5; a possible D gene is TRBD1 (5 bases). The CDR3 has 15 amino acids. Germline CDR1 MNHEY, CDR2 SVGAGI. V gave up 4 bases and J gave up 3 bases, with 13 bases separating them. CDR3 coding DNA: TGTGCCAGCAGTTCTAGCCCAGGGATCAATCAGCCCCAGCATTTT. It is translated as CASSSSPGINQPQHF.

The chain joins TRBV30 to TRBJ1-1; 9 bases fit TRBD1. The CDR3 length is 15 residues. Germline CDR1 GTSNPN, CDR2 SVGIG (reference sequence). The V gene end was trimmed by 0 bases and the J gene end by 1 base; junction bases not matched to a gene: 3. The CDR3 sequence: CAWSVMGQGNTEAFF. The DNA for the CDR3 is TGTGCCTGGAGTGTAATGGGACAGGGGAACACTGAAGCTTTCTTT.

The chain recombines TRBV18 with TRBJ1-6; possible D gene TRBD1, 6 bases. Deletions cut 5 bases from V and 9 bases from J, with 11 bases between. There are 13 residues in the CDR3. Per germline, CDR1 KGHSH and CDR2 LQKENI. CDR3 loop: CASSTLQGSPLHF. CDR3 sequence (DNA): TGTGCCAGCTCAACACTACAGGGTTCACCCCTCCACTTT.

CDR3 in amino acids: CSVEDRSRGRGAGGYTF. As DNA, the CDR3 is TGCAGCGTTGAAGATCGTTCGAGGGGAAGAGGGGCAGGCGGCTACACCTTC. The rearrangement joins TRBV29-1 to TRBJ1-2; D might be TRBD1 (5 bases). From germline, CDR1 is SQVTM and CDR2 ANQGSEA. There are 17 residues in the CDR3. Trimming took 0 bases from V and 8 from J, leaving 25 bases between them.

The gene calls are TRBV4-2 and TRBJ1-4, with 11 bases lining up with TRBD1. The V gene end was trimmed by 4 bases and the J gene end by 6 bases; junction bases not matched to a gene: 7. The germline CDR1 and CDR2 sequences are LGHNA and YNFKEQ. The CDR3 sequence is 16 residues long. CDR3 coding DNA: TGTGCCAGCAGCCGAGAAAGGACAGGGGGCGATGAAAAACTGTTTTTT. The encoded protein is CASSRERTGGDEKLFF.

This rearrangement joins TRBV2 to TRBJ2-1; a possible D gene is TRBD2 (6 bases). CDR3 length: 14 residues. V gave up 2 bases and J gave up 4 bases, with 9 bases separating them. Germline V lookup: CDR1 SNHLY, CDR2 FYNNEI. Here the CDR3 reads CASSEQEGYNEQFF. CDR3 nucleotide sequence: TGTGCCAGCAGTGAACAGGAGGGATACAATGAGCAGTTCTTC.

The J gene is TRBJ2-3, the V gene TRBV27; 8 nucleotides agree with TRBD2. The V and J ends lost 8 bases and 1 base, in that order; junction bases with no gene match: 14. The germline gives CDR1 MNHEY, CDR2 SMNVEV (reference sequence). This CDR3 has 17 amino acids. This CDR3 reads CASRLGFGGARTDTQYF. As DNA, the CDR3 is TGTGCCAGCCGCCTTGGATTCGGGGGGGCGCGCACAGATACGCAGTATTTT.

The rearrangement joins TRBV11-2 to TRBJ2-1; 7 bases fit TRBD2. CDR3 length: 16 amino acids. The trim removed 7 bases at V and 0 bases at J, leaving 9 bases unmatched. CDR1 and CDR2 (germline): SGHAT, FQNNGV. CDR3 nucleotide sequence: TGTGCCAGCAAGGCGGGACTACGCCCCTCCTACAATGAGCAGTTCTTC. It specifies CASKAGLRPSYNEQFF.

This clone was observed once. The chain links TRBV5-4 to TRBJ1-4; TRBD1 matches 7 bases. This CDR3 is built from 17 residues. CDR1 is SGHNT, CDR2 YYREEE, per germline (reference sequence). The J segment lost 3 bases and the V segment lost 4 bases, leaving 12 bases of the junction unmatched. CDR3 sequence (DNA): TGTGCCAGCAGCCCGGCGGGACGTGGGACAGCTAATGAAAAACTGTTTTTT. Translation: CASSPAGRGTANEKLFF.